This TCR beta chain was observed in a study of shared clonotypes between healthy human individuals. General observations from the study: Memory subsets had estimated richness that was generally smaller than that of naive subsets.

Selected positively for CCR7 and CD45RO-negative, naive CD8 cells excluded terminally differentiated effector memory CD45RA+ cells. To note about this clone: What it recognizes is unknown.

Germline CDR1 MNHEY, CDR2 SMNVEV (reference sequence). V lost 5 bases and J lost 6; bases outside the gene matches: 13. The CDR3 consists of 16 residues. The assay was immunoSEQ multiplex PCR, and TCRdb's table has in-frame clones only and misses some. The sample gives hundreds of thousands of clones, 95% to 98% of which show up once; around 0.3% is in the top ten. The sequence was collected from a man aged 25 to 40 in good health. The chain links TRBV27 to TRBJ2-3, with 8 bases lining up with TRBD2. Specimen: naive CD8+ T cells sorted from blood. CDR3 amino acids: CASSTTSGHLSDTQYF. The DNA of the CDR3 is TGTGCCAGCAGTACAACTAGCGGTCATTTATCCGATACGCAGTATTTT.